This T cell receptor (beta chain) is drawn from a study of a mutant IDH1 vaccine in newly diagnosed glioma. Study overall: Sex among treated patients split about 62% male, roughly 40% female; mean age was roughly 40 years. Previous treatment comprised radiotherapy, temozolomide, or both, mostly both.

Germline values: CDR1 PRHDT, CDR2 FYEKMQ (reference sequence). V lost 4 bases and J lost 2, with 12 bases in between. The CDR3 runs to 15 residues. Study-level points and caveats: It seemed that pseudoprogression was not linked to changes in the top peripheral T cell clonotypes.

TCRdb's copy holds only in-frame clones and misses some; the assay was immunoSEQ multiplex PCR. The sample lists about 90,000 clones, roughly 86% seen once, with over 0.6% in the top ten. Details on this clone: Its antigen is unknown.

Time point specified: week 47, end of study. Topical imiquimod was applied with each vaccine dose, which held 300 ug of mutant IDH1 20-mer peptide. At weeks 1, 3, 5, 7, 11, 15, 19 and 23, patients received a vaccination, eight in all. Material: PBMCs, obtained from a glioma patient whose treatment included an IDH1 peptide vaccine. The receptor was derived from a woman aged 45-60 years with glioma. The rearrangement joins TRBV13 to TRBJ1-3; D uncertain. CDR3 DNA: TGTGCCAGCAGCTCCACCGACCGCCCTGGAAACACCATATATTTT. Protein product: CASSSTDRPGNTIYF.